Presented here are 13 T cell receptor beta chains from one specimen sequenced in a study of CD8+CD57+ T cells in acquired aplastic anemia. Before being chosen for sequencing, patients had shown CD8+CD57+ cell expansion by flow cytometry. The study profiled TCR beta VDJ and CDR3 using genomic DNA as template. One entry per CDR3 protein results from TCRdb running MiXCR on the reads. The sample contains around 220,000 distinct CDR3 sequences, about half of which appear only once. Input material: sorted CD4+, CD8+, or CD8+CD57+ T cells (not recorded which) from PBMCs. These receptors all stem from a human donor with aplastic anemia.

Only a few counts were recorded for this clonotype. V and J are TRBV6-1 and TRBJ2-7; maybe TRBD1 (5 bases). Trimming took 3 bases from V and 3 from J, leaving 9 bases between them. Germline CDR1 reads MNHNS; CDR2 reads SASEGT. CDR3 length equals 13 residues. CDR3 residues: CASSDWQGYEQYF. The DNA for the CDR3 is TGTGCCAGCAGTGATTGGCAGGGCTACGAGCAGTACTTC.

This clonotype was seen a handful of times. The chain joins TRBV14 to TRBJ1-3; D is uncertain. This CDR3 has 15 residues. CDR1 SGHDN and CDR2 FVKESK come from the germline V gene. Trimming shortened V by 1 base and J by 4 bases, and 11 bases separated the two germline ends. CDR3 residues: CASSQVWGAGNTIYF. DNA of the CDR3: TGTGCCAGCAGCCAAGTGTGGGGAGCAGGAAACACCATATATTTT.

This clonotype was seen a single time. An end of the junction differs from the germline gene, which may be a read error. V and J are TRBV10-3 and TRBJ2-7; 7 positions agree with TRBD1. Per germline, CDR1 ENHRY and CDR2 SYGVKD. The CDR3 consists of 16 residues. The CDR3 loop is CASSPDGDSGSYGQYF. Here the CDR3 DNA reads TGTGCCAGCAGCCCCGATGGGGACAGTGGGTCCTACGGGCAGTACTTC.

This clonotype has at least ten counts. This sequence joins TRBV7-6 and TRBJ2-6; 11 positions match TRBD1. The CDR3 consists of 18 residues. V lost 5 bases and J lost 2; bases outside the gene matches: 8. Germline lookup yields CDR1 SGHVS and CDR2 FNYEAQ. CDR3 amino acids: CASSGRDRGVAGANVLTF. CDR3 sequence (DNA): TGTGCCAGCAGCGGGAGGGACAGGGGGGTCGCTGGGGCCAACGTCCTGACTTTC. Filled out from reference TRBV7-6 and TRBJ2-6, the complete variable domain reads GAGVSQSPRYKVTKRGQDVALRCDPISGHVSLYWYRQALGQGPEFLTYFNYEAQQDKSGLPNDRFSAERPEGSISTLTIQRTEQRDSAMYRCASSGRDRGVAGANVLTFGAGSRLTVL.

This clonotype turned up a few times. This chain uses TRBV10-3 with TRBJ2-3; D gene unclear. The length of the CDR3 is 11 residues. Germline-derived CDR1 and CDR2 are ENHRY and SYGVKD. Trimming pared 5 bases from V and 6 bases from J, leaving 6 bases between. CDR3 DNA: TGTGCCATCAGTCGCGCGGATACGCAGTATTTT. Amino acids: CAISRADTQYF.

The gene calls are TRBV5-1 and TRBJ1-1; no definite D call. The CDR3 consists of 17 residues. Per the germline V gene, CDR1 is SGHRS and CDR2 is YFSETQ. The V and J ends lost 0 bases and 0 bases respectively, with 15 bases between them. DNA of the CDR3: TGCGCCAGCAGCTTGGCTGGGGAAGCATTAATGAACACTGAAGCTTTCTTT. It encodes CASSLAGEALMNTEAFF.

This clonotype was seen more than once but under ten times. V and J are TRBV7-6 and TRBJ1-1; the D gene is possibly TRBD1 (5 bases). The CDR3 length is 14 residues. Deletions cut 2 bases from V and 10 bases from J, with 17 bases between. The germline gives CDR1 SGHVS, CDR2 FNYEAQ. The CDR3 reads CASSLISGTTPAFF. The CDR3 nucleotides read TGTGCCAGCAGCTTAATCTCCGGGACTACTCCAGCTTTCTTT.

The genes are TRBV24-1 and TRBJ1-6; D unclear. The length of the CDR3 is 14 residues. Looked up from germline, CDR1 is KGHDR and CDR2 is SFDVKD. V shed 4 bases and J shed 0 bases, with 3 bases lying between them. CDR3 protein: CATSDNSYNSPLHF. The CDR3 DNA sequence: TGTGCCACCAGTGACAACTCCTATAATTCACCCCTCCACTTT.

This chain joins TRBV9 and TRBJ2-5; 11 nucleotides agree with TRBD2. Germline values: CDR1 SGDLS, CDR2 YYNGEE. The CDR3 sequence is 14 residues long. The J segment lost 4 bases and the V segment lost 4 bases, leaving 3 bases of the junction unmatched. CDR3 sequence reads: CASSPSGRIETQYF. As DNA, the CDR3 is TGTGCCAGCAGCCCTAGCGGGAGGATAGAGACCCAGTACTTC.

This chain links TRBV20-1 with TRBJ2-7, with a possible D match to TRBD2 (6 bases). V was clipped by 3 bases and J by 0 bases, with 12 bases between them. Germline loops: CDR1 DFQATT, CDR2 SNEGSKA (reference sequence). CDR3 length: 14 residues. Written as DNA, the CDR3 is TGCAGTGCTAGTCACGGCGGGACCTCCTACGAGCAGTACTTC. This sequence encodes CSASHGGTSYEQYF.

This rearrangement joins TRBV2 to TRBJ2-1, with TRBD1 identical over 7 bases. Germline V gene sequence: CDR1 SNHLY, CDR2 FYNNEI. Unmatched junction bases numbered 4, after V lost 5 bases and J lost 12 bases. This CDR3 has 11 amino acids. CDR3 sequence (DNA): TGTGCCAGCAGTTTCCAGGGGGTGCAGTTCTTC. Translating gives CASSFQGVQFF.

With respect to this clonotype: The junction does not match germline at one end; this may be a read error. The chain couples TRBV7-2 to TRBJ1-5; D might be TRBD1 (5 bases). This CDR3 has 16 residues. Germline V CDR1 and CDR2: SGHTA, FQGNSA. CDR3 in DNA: TGCGCCAGCAGCCAAGTTGGGACGGCTAGCAATCAGCCCCAGCATTTT. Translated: CASSQVGTASNQPQHF.

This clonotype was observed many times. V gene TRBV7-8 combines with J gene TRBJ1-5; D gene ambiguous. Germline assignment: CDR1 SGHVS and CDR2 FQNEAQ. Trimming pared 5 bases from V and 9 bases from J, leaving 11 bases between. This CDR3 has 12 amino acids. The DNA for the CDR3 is TGTGCCAGCAGCCCCGGTGGAGGGCCCCAGCATTTT. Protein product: CASSPGGGPQHF.